Shown below are 15 T cell receptor beta chains from a single sample sequenced in a study of blood T cell repertoires in COVID-19. Profiled with immunoSEQ multiplex PCR; TCRdb holds only in-frame clones, not every one. The table records about 140,000 clones, 75% to 80% of them present only once. The material sequenced was PBMCs or T cells enriched from blood (not recorded which). The receptors derive from a woman in her forties or fifties who had recovered from COVID-19.

The J gene is TRBJ2-1, the V gene TRBV7-3, with D perhaps TRBD1 (5 bases). The germline CDR1 and CDR2 sequences are SGHTA and FQGTGA. Trimming removed 4 bases from V and 2 bases from J, with 12 bases in between. The CDR3 extends over 15 amino acids. The CDR3 DNA reads as TGTGCCAGCAGCTCAGGGTCTAACCCCTACAATGAGCAGTTCTTC. As protein: CASSSGSNPYNEQFF. The full variable domain, with the rest looked up from reference TRBV7-3 and TRBJ2-1, is GAGVSQTPSNKVTEKGKYVELRCDPISGHTALYWYRQSLGQGPEFLIYFQGTGAADDSGLPNDRFFAVRPEGSVSTLKIQRTERGDSAVYLCASSSGSNPYNEQFFGPGTRLTVL.

The rearrangement links TRBV5-1 to TRBJ1-4, with 8 bases aligning to TRBD1. Germline values: CDR1 SGHRS, CDR2 YFSETQ. This CDR3 has 14 residues. Losses at the gene ends were 0 bases for V and 8 bases for J; bases not matched to a gene: 3. The CDR3 nucleotides are TGCGCCAGCAGCTTGGGGACAGGGAGGGAAAAACTGTTTTTT. Protein product: CASSLGTGREKLFF.

This clone was detected once. The CDR3 loop reads CASSQDRNFGTEAFF. In nucleotides, the CDR3 is TGTGCCAGCAGCCAAGATCGGAACTTCGGGACTGAAGCTTTCTTT. The chain uses TRBV4-2 and TRBJ1-1; no clear D. In germline, CDR1 is LGHNA, CDR2 YNFKEQ. The ends were cut back, 0 bases at V and 5 bases at J, with 13 bases in the middle. There are 15 residues in the CDR3.

The chain carries TRBV4-2 and TRBJ1-5, with D maybe TRBD1 (5 bases). V was cut by 1 base and J by 6 bases, with 13 bases left in between. The germline V gene has CDR1 LGHNA and CDR2 YNFKEQ. The CDR3 runs to 15 residues. The CDR3 bases are TGTGCCAGCAGCCAAGTAGGAGGGGATGGTCAGCCCCAGCATTTT. This translates into CASSQVGGDGQPQHF.

This clone has only a few counts. The V and J genes are TRBV6-5 and TRBJ1-3; 7 bases are a match to TRBD1. Looked up from germline, CDR1 is MNHEY and CDR2 is SVGAGI. The CDR3 extends over 16 amino acids. V lost 0 bases to trimming and J lost 0 bases; unmatched junction nucleotides: 2. CDR3: CASSYSTGTSGNTIYF. The CDR3 DNA reads TGTGCCAGCAGTTACTCGACAGGGACCTCTGGAAACACCATATATTTT.

The CDR3 protein is CASPGGSGANVLTF. DNA of the CDR3: TGTGCCTCCCCGGGGGGATCTGGGGCCAACGTCCTGACTTTC. This rearrangement joins TRBV30 to TRBJ2-6, with TRBD2 matching over 7 bases. This CDR3 region has 14 residues. The V gene's germline CDR1 is GTSNPN and CDR2 SVGIG (reference sequence). V lost 7 bases, J lost 1 base, and 4 bases stayed unmatched.

V is TRBV18 and J is TRBJ2-7; D is ambiguous. This CDR3 contains 12 residues. Germline CDR1 KGHSH, CDR2 LQKENI. Trimming cost V 2 bases and J 5 bases, with 7 bases left between them. This CDR3 is CASSPEVDEQYF. Written as DNA, the CDR3 is TGTGCCAGCTCACCAGAGGTTGACGAGCAGTACTTC.

The chain is built from TRBV27 and TRBJ2-1, with 12 nucleotides matching TRBD2. The CDR3 covers 16 residues. V was clipped by 2 bases and J by 9 bases; unmatched bases: 8. Germline CDR1 and CDR2: MNHEY and SMNVEV (reference sequence). Written as DNA, the CDR3 is TGTGCCAGCAGTTTACGGCTAGCGGGAGGGAAGAGTGAGCAGTTCTTC. Translated: CASSLRLAGGKSEQFF.

The genes are TRBV19 and TRBJ1-2; 9 nucleotides line up with TRBD1. Germline assignment: CDR1 LNHDA and CDR2 SQIVND (reference sequence). The CDR3 covers 13 residues. V shed 4 bases, J shed 8 bases, and the junction held 5 bases outside the gene matches. The CDR3 coding sequence is TGTGCCAGTAGTACCGGGACAGGGCGAGGCTACACCTTC. This sequence encodes CASSTGTGRGYTF.

The sample holds one count of this clone. The chain joins TRBV3-1 (or the pseudogene TRBV3-2) to TRBJ1-4; no firm D call. Germline V gene data show CDR1 as LGHDT and CDR2 as YNNKEL (reference sequence). Trimming removed 0 bases from V and 10 bases from J, with 6 bases in between. CDR3 length: 12 residues. CDR3 sequence: CASSQEPGKLFF. CDR3 DNA sequence: TGTGCCAGCAGCCAAGAACCCGGAAAACTGTTTTTT.

The rearrangement links TRBV19 to TRBJ2-5; weak D call: TRBD1 (6 bases). Germline CDR1 reads LNHDA; CDR2 reads SQIVND (reference sequence). With 8 bases removed from V and 5 bases from J, the gap between germline ends came to 15 bases. There are 13 residues in the CDR3. The CDR3 DNA is TGTGCCAGTTCAGGGGCACCGTGGGAGACCCAGTACTTC. The encoded protein is CASSGAPWETQYF.

The gene calls are TRBV5-6 and TRBJ2-2; D is perhaps TRBD2 (5 bases). CDR1 is SGHDT and CDR2 is YYEEEE in the germline V gene. The CDR3 is made up of 15 amino acids. Trimming left V 5 bases short and J 4 bases short, with 15 bases between. CDR3 sequence: CASSVVGVTTGELFF. The CDR3 DNA is TGTGCCAGCAGTGTAGTGGGAGTGACCACCGGGGAGCTGTTTTTT.

J is TRBJ1-2 and V is TRBV6-1; the D gene is possibly TRBD1 (5 bases). From germline, CDR1 is MNHNS and CDR2 SASEGT. V gave up 2 bases and J gave up 9 bases, with 13 bases separating them. The CDR3 totals 13 residues. CDR3 protein: CASSERQGRSYTF. In nucleotides, the CDR3 is TGTGCCAGCAGTGAACGGCAGGGTCGTAGCTACACCTTC.

CDR3 sequence: CASSLKGTGPNREQYF. DNA for the CDR3: TGTGCCAGCAGCTTGAAAGGGACAGGACCCAATAGGGAGCAGTACTTC. This rearrangement joins TRBV13 to TRBJ2-7, with 8 bases matching TRBD1. The CDR3 extends over 16 amino acids. Trimming at V came to 3 bases and at J to 7 bases, leaving 14 bases not matched to a gene. Germline loops: CDR1 PRHDT, CDR2 FYEKMQ (reference sequence).

In its sample, this clone was seen a few times. This chain links TRBV7-9 with TRBJ2-7; 9 positions agree with TRBD2. The V gene's germline CDR1 is SEHNR and CDR2 FQNEAQ (reference sequence). There are 16 residues in the CDR3. Trimming removed 1 base from V and 2 bases from J; junction bases left unmatched: 6. Here the CDR3 DNA reads TGTGCCAGCAGCTTAGTAGCGGGGGATTGGACCTACGAGCAGTACTTC. Translation gives CASSLVAGDWTYEQYF.